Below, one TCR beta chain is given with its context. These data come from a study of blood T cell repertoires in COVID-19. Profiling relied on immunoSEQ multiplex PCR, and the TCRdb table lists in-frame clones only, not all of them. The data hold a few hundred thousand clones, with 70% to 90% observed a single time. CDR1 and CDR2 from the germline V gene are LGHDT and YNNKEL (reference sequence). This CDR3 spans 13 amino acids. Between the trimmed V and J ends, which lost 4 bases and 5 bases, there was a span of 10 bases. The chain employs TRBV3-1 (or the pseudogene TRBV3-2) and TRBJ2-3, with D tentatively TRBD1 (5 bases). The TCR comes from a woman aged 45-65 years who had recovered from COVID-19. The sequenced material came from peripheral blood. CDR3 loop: CASSLLRGDTQYF. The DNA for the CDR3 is TGTGCCAGCAGCCTGTTAAGGGGAGATACGCAGTATTTT.